A single sample gave rise to the 23 T cell receptor beta chains below, sequenced in a study of T cells in Graves' hyperthyroidism and ophthalmopathy. RNA transcripts provided the source from which TCR beta CDR3 regions were amplified. A set of HTBI primers served as the primers for a first-round RT-PCR of the TCR CDR3. One entry per CDR3 protein results from TCRdb running MiXCR on the multiplex PCR reads. The sample has over 350,000 distinct CDR3 sequences; under 20% are singletons. Source material: blood. Receptors were obtained from a man aged 18 to 29 with Graves' ophthalmopathy.

The sample holds many counts of this clonotype. The DNA for the CDR3 is TGTGCCAGCAGTTTACCCCAGGGAAAGGCCAATGAGCAGTTCTTC. This encodes CASSLPQGKANEQFF. The chain employs TRBV27 and TRBJ2-1; D possibly corresponds to TRBD1 (5 bases). This CDR3 spans 15 amino acids. V gave up 2 bases and J gave up 6 bases, with 14 bases separating them. The germline V gene encodes CDR1 MNHEY and CDR2 SMNVEV (reference sequence).

Comments on this clonotype: Given a much more abundant clone one base away, this may be a read error. V usage is TRBV3-1 and J usage is TRBJ2-1; 11 nucleotides agree with TRBD2. This CDR3 contains 15 residues. CDR1 is LGHDT and CDR2 is YNNKEL in the germline V gene (reference sequence). The trim removed 3 bases at V and 9 bases at J, leaving 7 bases unmatched. This CDR3 reads CASSQASGGRGEQFF. The CDR3, as DNA: TGTGCCAGCAGCCAGGCTAGCGGGGGGCGGGGTGAGCAGTTCTTC.

The J gene is TRBJ2-1, the V gene TRBV29-1, with 7 bases matching TRBD2. The CDR3 sequence is 16 residues long. V lost 6 bases to trimming and J lost 1 base; unmatched junction nucleotides: 12. Per germline, CDR1 SQVTM and CDR2 ANQGSEA. In DNA, the CDR3 is TGCAGCGTCGAGGGAAAAAGCGGGGCTTCCTACAATGAGCAGTTCTTC. Protein product: CSVEGKSGASYNEQFF.

This clonotype came up many times. The chain is built from TRBV27 and TRBJ2-7; D may be TRBD1 (5 bases). V lost 2 bases to trimming and J lost 4 bases, with 12 bases between them. The germline gives CDR1 MNHEY, CDR2 SMNVEV (reference sequence). The CDR3 length is 14 residues. For the CDR3, the DNA is TGTGCCAGCAGTTTAACTCAGGGTGTGTACGAGCAGTACTTC. Translation gives CASSLTQGVYEQYF.

This rearrangement joins TRBV7-2 to TRBJ2-2; 9 bases fit TRBD2. In germline, CDR1 is SGHTA, CDR2 FQGNSA. The CDR3 consists of 15 residues. V gave up 5 bases and J gave up 5 bases; unmatched junction bases: 6. DNA of the CDR3: TGTGCCAGCAGCCTCCGACTAGCGGTGACCGGGGAGCTGTTTTTT. It yields the protein CASSLRLAVTGELFF.

In its sample, this clonotype was seen a few times. CDR3 DNA: TGTGCCAGCTGGGGAGTCCAGGGCGAAGCTTTCTTT. It specifies CASWGVQGEAFF. The V and J genes are TRBV4-2 and TRBJ1-1; D possibly corresponds to TRBD1 (5 bases). The V gene's germline CDR1 is LGHNA and CDR2 YNFKEQ. The CDR3 has 12 residues. V was shortened by 8 bases and J by 8 bases, with 15 bases between the two germline ends.

This clonotype was seen repeatedly, ten times or more. The genes are TRBV12-3 or TRBV12-4 and TRBJ2-3; TRBD2 aligns across 8 bases. The CDR3 loop spans 16 amino acids. With V trimmed by 10 bases and J by 1 base, 13 bases remained unmatched. The chain's CDR3 is CAIAGGPKPGTDTQYF. DNA of the CDR3: TGTGCCATCGCGGGGGGCCCCAAGCCCGGCACAGATACGCAGTATTTT.

Remarks on this clonotype: One junction end disagrees with the germline gene, perhaps due to a read error. V usage is TRBV24-1 and J usage is TRBJ2-1, with D perhaps matching TRBD1 (6 bases). The CDR3 sequence is 14 residues long. CDR1 and CDR2 from the germline V gene are KGHDR and SFDVKD. CDR3 nucleotide sequence: TGTGTCACCAGTGATGCGTCCAGGGGCAATGAGCAGTTCTTC. Its protein product is CVTSDASRGNEQFF.

This clonotype was counted a few times. V usage is TRBV19 and J usage is TRBJ1-1; no clear D gene. The germline gives CDR1 LNHDA, CDR2 SQIVND (reference sequence). The CDR3 is 11 amino acids. V was trimmed by 3 bases and J by 7 bases, leaving 6 bases between them. CDR3 protein: CASSIFGEAFF. The CDR3 DNA follows: TGTGCCAGTAGTATCTTCGGTGAAGCTTTCTTT.

At least ten counts were recorded for this clonotype. The chain links TRBV6-1 to TRBJ2-1, with 9 bases fitting TRBD1. After removal of 6 bases from V and 7 bases from J, the junction contained 16 bases not matched to a gene. The CDR3 covers 17 residues. From germline, CDR1 is MNHNS and CDR2 SASEGT. CDR3 protein: CASRTSMPGQGDNEQFF. CDR3 DNA: TGTGCCAGCAGAACCTCGATGCCGGGACAGGGCGATAATGAGCAGTTCTTC.

This clonotype was counted only a few times. The chain couples TRBV27 to TRBJ2-2; possible D gene TRBD1, 5 bases. CDR3 length equals 15 residues. Trimming stripped 3 bases from V and 0 bases from J, with 8 bases between. In germline, CDR1 is MNHEY, CDR2 SMNVEV (reference sequence). Here the CDR3 reads CASSLLGPNTGELFF. The DNA of the CDR3 is TGTGCCAGCAGTTTGTTGGGGCCGAACACCGGGGAGCTGTTTTTT.

This clonotype was found many times. J is TRBJ2-3 and V is TRBV3-1; D gene uncertain. Germline V gene lookup returns CDR1 LGHDT and CDR2 YNNKEL (reference sequence). Trimming took off 4 bases at V and 1 base at J, with 15 bases between the two ends. The CDR3 extends over 16 amino acids. The CDR3 protein is CASSRTSDHRTDTQYF. The CDR3 DNA reads as TGTGCCAGCAGCCGCACCTCCGACCACCGCACAGATACGCAGTATTTT.

In this sample, this clonotype turned up a few times. The chain couples TRBV29-1 to TRBJ2-3; D not certain. Deletions cut 4 bases from V and 6 bases from J, with 17 bases between. This CDR3 is built from 14 residues. CDR1 and CDR2 (germline): SQVTM, ANQGSEA. The chain's CDR3 is CSVVPPRSADTQYF. In DNA, the CDR3 is TGCAGCGTTGTACCCCCCCGATCTGCGGATACGCAGTATTTT.

This clonotype was recorded a few times. The J gene is TRBJ2-2, the V gene TRBV24-1; D might be TRBD1 or TRBD2, each matching 5 bases. The germline CDR1 and CDR2 sequences are KGHDR and SFDVKD. The V and J ends lost 4 bases and 0 bases respectively, with 8 bases between them. There are 15 residues in the CDR3. CDR3 nucleotide sequence: TGTGCCACCAGTGACGGGACGGCGAACACCGGGGAGCTGTTTTTT. Translating it yields CATSDGTANTGELFF.

The chain couples TRBV4-2 to TRBJ2-1, with TRBD2 as a possible D gene (6 bases). Germline-derived CDR1 and CDR2 are LGHNA and YNFKEQ. This CDR3 is built from 13 residues. V gave up 8 bases and J gave up 7 bases, with 15 bases separating them. CDR3 sequence (DNA): TGTGCCAGCTGCTCTTCTGGGGGGAATGAGCAGTTCTTC. It yields the protein CASCSSGGNEQFF.

This clonotype was observed many times. The gene calls are TRBV12-3 or TRBV12-4 and TRBJ2-5; 7 nucleotides line up with TRBD1. The CDR3 totals 13 residues. V gave up 3 bases and J gave up 7 bases; unmatched junction bases: 5. CDR3 sequence reads: CASSFLQGVTQYF. The DNA of the CDR3 is TGTGCCAGCAGTTTTTTGCAGGGGGTGACCCAGTACTTC.

In its sample, this clonotype was seen many times. The chain recombines TRBV5-1 with TRBJ1-4, with 7 bases aligning to TRBD1. V lost 3 bases, J lost 7 bases, and 9 bases stayed unmatched. Germline V gene sequence: CDR1 SGHRS, CDR2 YFSETQ. This CDR3 comprises 15 residues. CDR3 amino acids: CASSSSQGHVEKLFF. The CDR3 DNA is TGCGCCAGCAGCTCATCACAGGGGCACGTTGAAAAACTGTTTTTT.

Comments on this clonotype: A read error may account for a junction end that differs from germline. The genes are TRBV3-1 and TRBJ2-1, with D perhaps matching TRBD1 (5 bases). Germline lookup yields CDR1 LGHDT and CDR2 YNNKEL (reference sequence). CDR3 length: 15 residues. The CDR3 reads CASSQDRTHYDEQFF. The CDR3 nucleotides are TGTGCCAGCAGCCAAGATAGGACACACTACGATGAGCAGTTCTTC.

The V and J genes are TRBV6-5 and TRBJ1-6, with no clear D. The CDR3 extends over 17 amino acids. The V gene's germline CDR1 is MNHEY and CDR2 SVGAGI. V was trimmed by 1 base and J by 0 bases, leaving 10 bases between them. The CDR3 spells CASSYFTAHSYNSPLHF. CDR3 nucleotide sequence: TGTGCCAGCAGTTACTTTACGGCTCACTCCTATAATTCACCCCTCCACTTT.

The chain employs TRBV7-2 and TRBJ1-5; a possible D gene is TRBD1 (6 bases). With the DNA end fitting TRBJ2-3 better, the J assignment may be wrong. CDR3 size: 15 residues. CDR1 SGHTA and CDR2 FQGNSA come from the germline V gene. The CDR3, as DNA: TGTGCCAGCAGCTCCAGGGGAGAAGCCAATCAGCCCCAGTATTTT. The encoded protein is CASSSRGEANQPQYF.

This clonotype has at least ten counts. The V gene is TRBV2, the J gene TRBJ2-1, with D uncertain. Germline CDR1 is SNHLY and CDR2 is FYNNEI. This CDR3 contains 16 residues. Trimming removed 4 bases at V and 0 bases at J, with 13 bases between. The CDR3 spells CASSGWRGPSYNEQFF. In DNA, the CDR3 is TGTGCCAGCAGTGGCTGGCGAGGACCCTCCTACAATGAGCAGTTCTTC.

This clonotype turned up a few times. This sequence joins TRBV9 and TRBJ2-1, with D perhaps being TRBD1 or TRBD2 (5 bases each). Germline CDR1 and CDR2: SGDLS and YYNGEE. This CDR3 has 17 amino acids. With 0 bases removed from V and 0 bases from J, the gap between germline ends came to 13 bases. Here the CDR3 reads CASSVDGSGSSYNEQFF. Written as DNA, the CDR3 is TGTGCCAGCAGCGTAGATGGGTCAGGGAGCTCCTACAATGAGCAGTTCTTC.

This clonotype was detected many times. CDR3: CASSLDRGNSPLHF. For the CDR3, the DNA is TGCGCCAGCAGCCTAGACAGGGGGAATTCACCCCTCCACTTT. The chain combines TRBV5-1 with TRBJ1-6, with 9 bases identical to TRBD1. Looked up from germline, CDR1 is SGHRS and CDR2 is YFSETQ. The CDR3 covers 14 residues. Unmatched junction bases numbered 3, after V lost 4 bases and J lost 7 bases.